The count of the clone carrying this T cell receptor (beta chain) is one. Its matching antigen is unknown. Genomic DNA came from blood conventional CD4+ T cells gated CD25-low CD127-high. The CDR3 contains 16 residues. Trimming removed 0 bases from V and 3 bases from J; junction bases left unmatched: 4. Germline CDR1 reads LGHNA; CDR2 reads YSLEER. Assay used: immunoSEQ multiplex PCR; TCRdb lists only in-frame clones, some missing. The table has tens of thousands of clones, around 97% seen once; the top ten hold over 1%. The data originate from a study of regulatory and conventional T cells in RAG deficiency. General study findings and limits: Omenn syndrome and CID/AS patients had around 100-fold fewer unique Treg TCR beta sequences, versus around 10-fold elsewhere. In Omenn syndrome, Treg and Tconv repertoires overlapped >80%. Shannon entropy fell and Simpson indices rose in RAG-deficient patients.

These data are also associated with another study on regulatory T cells. Per that study: Amplification used 52 TRBV primers and 13 TRBJ primers. Regulatory T cells showed the strongest V-J pair restriction and V/J gene skewing among patient repertoires.

This receptor was obtained from a human donor in good health. This chain links TRBV4-3 with TRBJ2-1, with TRBD1 identical over 8 bases. Sequencing used CD25- CD4+ T cells sorted from blood. CDR3 sequence: CASSQESRGLYNEQFF. The CDR3 coding sequence is TGCGCCAGCAGCCAAGAGTCCAGGGGGCTCTACAATGAGCAGTTCTTC.